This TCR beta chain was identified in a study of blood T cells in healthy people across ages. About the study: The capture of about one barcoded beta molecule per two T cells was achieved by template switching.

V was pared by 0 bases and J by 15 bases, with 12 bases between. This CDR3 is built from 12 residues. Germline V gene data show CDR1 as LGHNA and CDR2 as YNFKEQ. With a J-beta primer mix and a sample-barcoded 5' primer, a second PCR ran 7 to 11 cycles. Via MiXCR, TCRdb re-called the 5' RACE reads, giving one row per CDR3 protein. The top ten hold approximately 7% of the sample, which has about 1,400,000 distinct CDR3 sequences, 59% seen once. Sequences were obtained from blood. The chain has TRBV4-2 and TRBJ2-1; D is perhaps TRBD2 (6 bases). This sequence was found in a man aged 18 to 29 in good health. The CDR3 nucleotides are TGTGCCAGCAGCCAAGATCTTCTAGCGAGGTTCTTC. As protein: CASSQDLLARFF.